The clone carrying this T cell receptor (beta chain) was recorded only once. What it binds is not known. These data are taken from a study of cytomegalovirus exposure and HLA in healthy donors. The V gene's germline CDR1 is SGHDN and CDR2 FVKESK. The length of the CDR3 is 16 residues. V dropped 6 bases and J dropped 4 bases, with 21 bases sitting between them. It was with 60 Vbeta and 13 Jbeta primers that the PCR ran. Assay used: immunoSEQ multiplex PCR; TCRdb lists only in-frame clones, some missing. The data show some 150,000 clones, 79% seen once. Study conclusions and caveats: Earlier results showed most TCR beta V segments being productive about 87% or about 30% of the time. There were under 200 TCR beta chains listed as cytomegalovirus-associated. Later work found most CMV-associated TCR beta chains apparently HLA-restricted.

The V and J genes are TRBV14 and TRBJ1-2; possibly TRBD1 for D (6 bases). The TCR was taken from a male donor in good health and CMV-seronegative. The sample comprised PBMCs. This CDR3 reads CASSQPGKTGFYGYTF. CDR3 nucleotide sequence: TGTGCCAGCAGTCAACCTGGGAAGACAGGCTTCTATGGCTACACCTTC. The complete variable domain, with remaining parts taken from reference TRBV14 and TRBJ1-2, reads EAGVTQFPSHSVIEKGQTVTLRCDPISGHDNLYWYRRVMGKEIKFLLHFVKESKQDESGMPNNRFLAERTGGTYSTLKVQPAELEDSGVYFCASSQPGKTGFYGYTFGSGTRLTVV.